The clone carrying this T cell receptor (beta chain) has a count of ten or more. Its antigen is undetermined. The sample belongs to a study of T cell repertoires in cytomegalovirus infection. Overall study context: An indication of both CMV infection and matching HLA type came from public TCR beta signatures.

TCRdb processed the reads anew with MiXCR; each CDR3 protein has one entry. The data hold about 300,000 distinct CDR3 sequences, with around 10% observed a single time. CDR3 length: 12 residues. The V gene's germline CDR1 is SQVTM and CDR2 ANQGSEA. The ends were cut back, 7 bases at V and 0 bases at J, with 6 bases in the middle. General study results and limits: HLA-C-restricted CMV-specific TCR beta clonotypes prevailed in the ex vivo response. Carriers of CMV plus the relevant HLA were identified by cumulative public TCR beta family frequency.

The specimen was PBMCs. This chain links TRBV29-1 with TRBJ2-2; no definite D call. This sequence originates from a human donor in good health (CMV status not recorded). Some clones in this sample may be carry-over from other donors' samples. This CDR3 is CSATANTGELFF. CDR3 coding DNA: TGCAGCGCAACGGCGAACACCGGGGAGCTGTTTTTT.